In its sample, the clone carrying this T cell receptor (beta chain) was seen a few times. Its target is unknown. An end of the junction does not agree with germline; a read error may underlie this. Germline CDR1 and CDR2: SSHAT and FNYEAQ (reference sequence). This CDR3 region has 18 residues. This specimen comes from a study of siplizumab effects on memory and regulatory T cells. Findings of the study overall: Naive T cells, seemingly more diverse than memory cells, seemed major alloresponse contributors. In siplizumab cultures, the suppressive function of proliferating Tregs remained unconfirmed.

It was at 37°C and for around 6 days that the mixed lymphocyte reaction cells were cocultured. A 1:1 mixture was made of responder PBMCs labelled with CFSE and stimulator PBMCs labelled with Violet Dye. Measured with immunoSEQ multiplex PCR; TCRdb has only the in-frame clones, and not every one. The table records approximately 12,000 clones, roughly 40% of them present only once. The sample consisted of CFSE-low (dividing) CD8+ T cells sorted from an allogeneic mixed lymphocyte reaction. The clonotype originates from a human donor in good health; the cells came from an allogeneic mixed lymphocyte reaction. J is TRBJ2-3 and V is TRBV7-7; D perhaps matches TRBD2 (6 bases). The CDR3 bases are TGTGCTAGCAGCTTACAAGTAACTAGCCGATCGGGTACAGATACGCAGTATTTT. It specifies CASSLQVTSRSGTDTQYF. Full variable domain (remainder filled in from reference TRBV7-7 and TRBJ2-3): GAGVSQSPRYKVTKRGQDVTLRCDPISSHATLYWYQQALGQGPEFLTYFNYEAQPDKSGLPSDRFSAERPEGSISTLTIQRTEQRDSAMYRCASSLQVTSRSGTDTQYFGPGTRLTVL.